The rows below give T cell receptor beta chains drawn from one sample of a study of cytomegalovirus exposure and HLA in healthy donors. Sequencing used immunoSEQ multiplex PCR; TCRdb keeps in-frame clones, though not all of them. Of 55,000 to 80,000 clones in the sample, approximately 95% were seen once. Sequencing was done on a sample of PBMCs. Receptors were obtained from a woman younger than 35 in good health and CMV-seropositive. The CDR3 runs from the conserved cysteine through the conserved F or W.

j_gene: TRBJ2-5
v_gene: TRBV5-6
CDR3aa: CASSRDSGETQYF

j_gene: TRBJ2-7
v_gene: TRBV28
CDR3aa: CASSFEGLPYEQYF

j_gene: TRBJ2-1
v_gene: TRBV28
CDR3aa: CASSFLREGANEQFF

j_gene: TRBJ2-1
v_gene: TRBV7-8
CDR3aa: CASSLGHSGGPFNEQFF

j_gene: TRBJ2-7
v_gene: TRBV5-4
CDR3aa: CASSLGLAGSYEQYF

j_gene: TRBJ2-7
v_gene: TRBV10-3
CDR3aa: CAISGTSGSYEQYF

j_gene: TRBJ2-5
v_gene: TRBV10-3
CDR3aa: CAIGGAQETQYF

j_gene: TRBJ2-7
v_gene: TRBV18
CDR3aa: CASSPPLRTYEQYF

j_gene: TRBJ2-1
v_gene: TRBV2
CDR3aa: CASNPRTGYNEQFF

j_gene: TRBJ2-5
v_gene: TRBV7-3
CDR3aa: CASSLTSSAGYETQYF

j_gene: TRBJ2-2
v_gene: TRBV6-6
CDR3aa: CASSRDRLNTGELFF

j_gene: TRBJ2-2
v_gene: TRBV4-3
CDR3aa: CASSQGLLAGGTGELFF

j_gene: TRBJ2-7
v_gene: TRBV27
CDR3aa: CASSSGTGRAFYEQYF

j_gene: TRBJ2-3
v_gene: TRBV6-6
CDR3aa: CASSATRTSTDTQYF

j_gene: TRBJ1-3
v_gene: TRBV6-1
CDR3aa: CASSPGHSGNTIYF

j_gene: TRBJ2-7
v_gene: TRBV4-3
CDR3aa: CASSQDTRTGTYEQYF

j_gene: TRBJ2-7
v_gene: TRBV5-5
CDR3aa: CASNLLWSSYEQYF

j_gene: TRBJ2-3
v_gene: TRBV27
CDR3aa: CASTGHSTDTQYF

j_gene: TRBJ1-1
v_gene: TRBV5-1
CDR3aa: CASSRDSLTEAFF

j_gene: TRBJ2-7
v_gene: TRBV10-3
CDR3aa: CAISEGGVRSSYEQYF

j_gene: TRBJ2-5
v_gene: TRBV6-5
CDR3aa: CASSPGLAVGETQYF

j_gene: TRBJ2-5
v_gene: TRBV28
CDR3aa: CASTHYRAGQETQYF

j_gene: TRBJ2-7
v_gene: TRBV6-1
CDR3aa: CASRTGSYEQYF

j_gene: TRBJ2-3
v_gene: TRBV7-3
CDR3aa: CASSAGLRRDTQYF

j_gene: TRBJ2-5
v_gene: TRBV4-3
CDR3aa: CASSQDFGTVRTQYF

j_gene: TRBJ2-7
v_gene: TRBV27
CDR3aa: CASSFSETYEQYF

j_gene: TRBJ2-5
v_gene: TRBV25-1
CDR3aa: CASSRPGQRETQYF

j_gene: TRBJ1-6
v_gene: TRBV2
CDR3aa: CARDSTGKNSPLHF

j_gene: TRBJ2-6
v_gene: TRBV28
CDR3aa: CASSTTGQTSGANVLTF